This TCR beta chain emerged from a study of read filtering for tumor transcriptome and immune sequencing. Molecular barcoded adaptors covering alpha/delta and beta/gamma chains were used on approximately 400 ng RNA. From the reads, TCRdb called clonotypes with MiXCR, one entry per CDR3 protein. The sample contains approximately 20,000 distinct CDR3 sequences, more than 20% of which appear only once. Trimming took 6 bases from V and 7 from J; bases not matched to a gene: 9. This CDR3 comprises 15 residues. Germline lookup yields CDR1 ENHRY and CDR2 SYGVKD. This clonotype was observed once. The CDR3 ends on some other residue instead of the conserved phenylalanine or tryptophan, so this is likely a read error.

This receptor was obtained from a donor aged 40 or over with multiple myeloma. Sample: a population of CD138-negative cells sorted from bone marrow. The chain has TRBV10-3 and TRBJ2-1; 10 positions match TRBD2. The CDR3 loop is CAISLIGTSVNEQFL. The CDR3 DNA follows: TGTGCCATCAGCCTGATAGGGACTAGCGTAAATGAGCAGTTCCTC.